A single sample gave rise to the 5 T cell receptor beta chains below, sequenced in a study of control samples from healthy donors and cancer patients. The method was immunoSEQ multiplex PCR; TCRdb's version includes in-frame clones alone and lacks a portion of them. The data show approximately 87,000 clones, about 86% seen once. Material for sequencing was blood. The receptors were gathered from a woman in her forties or fifties in good health.

This clone has only one observation. The genes are TRBV6-2 or TRBV6-3 and TRBJ1-1, with no clear D. This CDR3 region has 13 residues. Germline assignment: CDR1 MNHEY and CDR2 SVGEGT. V was clipped by 0 bases and J by 3 bases, with 5 bases between them. In DNA, the CDR3 is TGTGCCAGCAGTTACTCGACCTACACTGAAGCTTTCTTT. Translating gives CASSYSTYTEAFF.

V usage is TRBV7-2 and J usage is TRBJ2-5; 8 bases match TRBD2. V gave up 3 bases and J gave up 5 bases; unmatched junction bases: 14. CDR3 length: 17 amino acids. In germline, CDR1 is SGHTA, CDR2 FQGNSA. CDR3 residues: CASSLGRSAGGGETQYF. The CDR3 DNA reads TGTGCCAGCAGCTTGGGGAGATCGGCGGGGGGAGGGGAGACCCAGTACTTC. Variable domain in full (rest from reference TRBV7-2 and TRBJ2-5): GAGVSQSPSNKVTEKGKDVELRCDPISGHTALYWYRQSLGQGLEFLIYFQGNSAPDKSGLPSDRFSAERTGGSVSTLTIQRTQQEDSAVYLCASSLGRSAGGGETQYFGPGTRLLVL.

The rearrangement links TRBV5-6 to TRBJ1-2; no firm D call. V gave up 3 bases and J gave up 8 bases, with 8 bases separating them. The V gene's germline CDR1 is SGHDT and CDR2 YYEEEE. This CDR3 is 11 amino acids long. DNA of the CDR3: TGTGCCAGCAGCTATTCGGGAGGCTACACCTTC. The encoded protein is CASSYSGGYTF.

V and J are TRBV18 and TRBJ1-6; TRBD1 might be the D (6 bases). V was pared by 3 bases and J by 11 bases, with 11 bases between. CDR3 length equals 13 residues. Germline V gene data show CDR1 as KGHSH and CDR2 as LQKENI. The CDR3 loop reads CASSPEDSTPLHF. CDR3 DNA sequence: TGTGCCAGCTCACCTGAGGACAGTACACCCCTCCACTTT.

In the case of this clone: This specimen includes other DNA sequences encoding the same CDR3. V gene TRBV7-9 combines with J gene TRBJ2-7, with TRBD1 identical over 8 bases. V shed 4 bases, J shed 4 bases, and the junction held 9 bases outside the gene matches. There are 15 residues in the CDR3. CDR1 SEHNR and CDR2 FQNEAQ come from the germline V gene (reference sequence). CDR3 region: CASSSRAGGFYEQYF. CDR3 DNA sequence: TGTGCCAGCAGCTCTCGGGCAGGGGGCTTTTACGAGCAGTACTTC. Drawing the rest from reference TRBV7-9 and TRBJ2-7, the complete variable domain is DTGVSQNPRHKITKRGQNVTFRCDPISEHNRLYWYRQTLGQGPEFLTYFQNEAQLEKSRLLSDRFSAERPKGSFSTLEIQRTEQGDSAMYLCASSSRAGGFYEQYFGPGTRLTVT.